This T cell receptor (beta chain) was documented in a study of cytomegalovirus exposure and HLA in healthy donors. Study-level points and caveats: HLA alleles showed associations with 16,951 TCR beta sequences in a later analysis, at a 0.05 false discovery rate.

Comments on this clone: The antigen remains unidentified.

The study ran its PCR with 60 Vbeta and 13 Jbeta primers. Data came from immunoSEQ multiplex PCR; TCRdb stores just in-frame clones and leaves some out. The data contain 45,000 to 55,000 clones, around 82% of them seen just once; the ten biggest clones take up 7% to 10%. This CDR3 region has 16 residues. Germline V lookup: CDR1 MGHDK, CDR2 SYGVNS. V was pared by 1 base and J by 3 bases, with 5 bases of the junction left unmatched. The source material was PBMCs. The rearrangement uses TRBV25-1 and TRBJ2-7, with TRBD1 matching 11 bases. This clonotype originated in a man between 25 and 39 years old in good health and CMV-seropositive. The CDR3 here is CASSEWTGGNHYEQYF. The CDR3 region has the DNA TGTGCCAGCAGTGAATGGACAGGGGGCAACCACTACGAGCAGTACTTC.